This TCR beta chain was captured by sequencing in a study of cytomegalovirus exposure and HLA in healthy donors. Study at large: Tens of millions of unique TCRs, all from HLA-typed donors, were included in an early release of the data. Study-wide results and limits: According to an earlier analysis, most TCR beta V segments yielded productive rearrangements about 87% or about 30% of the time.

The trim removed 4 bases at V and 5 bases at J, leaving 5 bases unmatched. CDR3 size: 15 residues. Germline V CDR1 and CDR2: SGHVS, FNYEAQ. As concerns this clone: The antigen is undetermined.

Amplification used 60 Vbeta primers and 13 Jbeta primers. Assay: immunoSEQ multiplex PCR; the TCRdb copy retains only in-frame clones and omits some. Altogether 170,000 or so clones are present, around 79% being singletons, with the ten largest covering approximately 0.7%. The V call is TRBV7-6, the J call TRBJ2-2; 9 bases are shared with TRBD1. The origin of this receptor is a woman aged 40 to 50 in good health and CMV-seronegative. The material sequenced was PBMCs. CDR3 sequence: CASSSDRGWTGELFF. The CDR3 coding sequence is TGTGCCAGCAGCTCGGACAGGGGCTGGACCGGGGAGCTGTTTTTT.